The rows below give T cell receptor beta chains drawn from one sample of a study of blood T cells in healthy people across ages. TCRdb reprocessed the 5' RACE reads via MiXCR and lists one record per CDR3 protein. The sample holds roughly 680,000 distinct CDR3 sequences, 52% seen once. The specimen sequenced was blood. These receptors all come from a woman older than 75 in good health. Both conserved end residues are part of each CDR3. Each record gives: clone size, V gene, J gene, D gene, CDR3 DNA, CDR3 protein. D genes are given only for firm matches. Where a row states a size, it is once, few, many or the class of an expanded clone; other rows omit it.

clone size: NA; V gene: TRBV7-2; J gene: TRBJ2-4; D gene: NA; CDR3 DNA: TGTGCCAGCGGCGGCCTAGCCAAAAACATTCAGTACTTC; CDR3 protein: CASGGLAKNIQYF
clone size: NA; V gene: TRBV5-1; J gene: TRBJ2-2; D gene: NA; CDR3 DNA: TGCGCCAGCAGCCCGACACTATCCTCGAACACCGGGGAGCTGTTTTTT; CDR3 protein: CASSPTLSSNTGELFF
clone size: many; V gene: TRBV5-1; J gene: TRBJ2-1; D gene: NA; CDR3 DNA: TGCGCCAGCAGCTTGGAAGCAGGCTCCTACAATGAGCAGTTCTTC; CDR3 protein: CASSLEAGSYNEQFF
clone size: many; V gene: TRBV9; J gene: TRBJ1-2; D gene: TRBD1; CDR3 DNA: TGTGCCAGCAGCGATGGGACAGGGAGAGGCTACACCTTC; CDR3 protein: CASSDGTGRGYTF
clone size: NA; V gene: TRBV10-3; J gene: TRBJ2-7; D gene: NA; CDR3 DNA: TGTGCCATCAGTGAGTCGTTGCTATCCTACGAGCAGTACTTC; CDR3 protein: CAISESLLSYEQYF
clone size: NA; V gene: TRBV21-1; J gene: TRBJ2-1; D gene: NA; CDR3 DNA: TGTGCCAGCAGCACTGTTCTCAATGAGCAGTTCTTC; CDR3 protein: CASSTVLNEQFF
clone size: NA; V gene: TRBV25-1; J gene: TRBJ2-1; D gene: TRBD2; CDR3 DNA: TGTGCCAGCAGTGAACATACTAGCGGGGGAAACTACAATGAGCAGTTCTTC; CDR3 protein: CASSEHTSGGNYNEQFF
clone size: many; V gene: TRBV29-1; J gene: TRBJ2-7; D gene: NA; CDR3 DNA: TGCAGCGTTGAGGGGGAAACTTACGAGCAGTACTTC; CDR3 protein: CSVEGETYEQYF
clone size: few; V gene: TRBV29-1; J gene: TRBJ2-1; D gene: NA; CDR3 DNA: TGCAGCGTTGAAGATACAGGGCTCAGCACGATCGATGAGCGGTTCTTC; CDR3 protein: CSVEDTGLSTIDERFF
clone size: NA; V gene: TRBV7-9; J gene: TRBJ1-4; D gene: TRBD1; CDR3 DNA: TGTGCCAGCAAGTACCATGGGAGGACAGGGCCTAATGAAAAACTGTTTTTT; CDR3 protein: CASKYHGRTGPNEKLFF
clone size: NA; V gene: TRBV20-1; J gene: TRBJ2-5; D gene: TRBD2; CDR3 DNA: TGCAGTGCTAGACTCGGACTAGCGGGAGTTGAGACCCAGTACTTC; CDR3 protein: CSARLGLAGVETQYF
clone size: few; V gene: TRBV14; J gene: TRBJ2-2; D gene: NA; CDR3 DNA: TGTGCCAGCAGCCCGGTCGGAGTTGGGGAGCTGTTTTTT; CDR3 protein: CASSPVGVGELFF
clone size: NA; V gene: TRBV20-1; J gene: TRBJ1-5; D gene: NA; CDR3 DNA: TGCAGTGCTACGAGGGGCAGGCAGCCCCAGCATTTT; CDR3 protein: CSATRGRQPQHF
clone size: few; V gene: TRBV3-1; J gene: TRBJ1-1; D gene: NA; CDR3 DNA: TGTGCCAGCAGCCAAGCACAGACGCGAGCTTTCTTT; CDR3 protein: CASSQAQTRAFF
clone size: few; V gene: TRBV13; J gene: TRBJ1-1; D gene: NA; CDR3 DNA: TGTGCCAGCAGCTTTGGGCAGGGATTATGGGCTTTCTTT; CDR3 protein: CASSFGQGLWAFF
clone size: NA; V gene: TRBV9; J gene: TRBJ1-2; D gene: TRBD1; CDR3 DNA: TGTGCCAGCAGCGGAACCGGGACAGCCACAATCTATGGCTACACCTTC; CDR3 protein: CASSGTGTATIYGYTF
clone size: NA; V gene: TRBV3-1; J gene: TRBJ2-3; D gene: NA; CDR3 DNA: TGTGCCAGCAGCCAGGAAAGAGCAGCAGATACGCAGTATTTT; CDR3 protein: CASSQERAADTQYF
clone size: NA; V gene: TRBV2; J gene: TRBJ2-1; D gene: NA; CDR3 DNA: TGTGCCAGCGCCGATAATCTCAGCTCCTACAATGAGCAGTTCTTC; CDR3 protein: CASADNLSSYNEQFF
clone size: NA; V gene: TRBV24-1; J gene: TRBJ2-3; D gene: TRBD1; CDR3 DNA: TGTGCCACCAGTGAAGGGACAGGGGGGTCCACAGATACGCAGTATTTT; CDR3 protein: CATSEGTGGSTDTQYF
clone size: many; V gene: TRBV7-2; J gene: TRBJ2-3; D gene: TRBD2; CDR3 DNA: TGTGCCAGCAGCCGCATGACTAGCGGGACCACAGATACGCAGTATTTT; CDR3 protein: CASSRMTSGTTDTQYF
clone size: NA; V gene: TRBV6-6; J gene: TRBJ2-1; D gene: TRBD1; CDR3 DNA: TGTGCCAGCAGTTACCGGGACAGGGGGAATAGCCACAATGAGCAGTTCTTC; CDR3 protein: CASSYRDRGNSHNEQFF
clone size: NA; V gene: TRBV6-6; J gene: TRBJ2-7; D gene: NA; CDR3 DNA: TGTGCCAGCAAGCCAGGGCAAAACTACGAGCAGTACTTC; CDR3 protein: CASKPGQNYEQYF
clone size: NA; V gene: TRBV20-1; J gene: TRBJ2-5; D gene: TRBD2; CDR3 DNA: TGCAGTGCTAGGGAGGCACTAGCGGGGGTCTACAATGAGCAGTACTTC; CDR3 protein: CSAREALAGVYNEQYF
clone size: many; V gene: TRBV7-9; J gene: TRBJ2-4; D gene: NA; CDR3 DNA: TGTGCCAGCAGCTTAGCGGACGACGACATTCAGTACTTC; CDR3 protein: CASSLADDDIQYF
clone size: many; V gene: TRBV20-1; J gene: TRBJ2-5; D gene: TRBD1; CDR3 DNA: TGCAGTGCACCTCAGACAGGGGGAAAGGAGACCCAGTACTTC; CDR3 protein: CSAPQTGGKETQYF
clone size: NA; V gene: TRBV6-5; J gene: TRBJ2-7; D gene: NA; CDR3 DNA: TGTGCCAGCGAGAACAGTAAAGAGACTCAGTACTTC; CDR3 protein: CASENSKETQYF
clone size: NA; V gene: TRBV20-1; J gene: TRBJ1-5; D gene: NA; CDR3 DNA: TGCAGTGCCACCCCGAGCAATCAGCCCCAGCATTTT; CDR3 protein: CSATPSNQPQHF
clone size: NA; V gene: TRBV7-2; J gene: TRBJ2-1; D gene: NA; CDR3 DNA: TGTGCCAGCAGCTTAAGACGAGCGGGCAGGGGTGAGCAGTTCTTC; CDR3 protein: CASSLRRAGRGEQFF
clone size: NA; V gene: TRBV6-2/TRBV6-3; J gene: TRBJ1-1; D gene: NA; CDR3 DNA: TGTGCCTGCAGCCGAAGGTTGGCGGTATCGAACACTGAAGCTTTCTTT; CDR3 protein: CACSRRLAVSNTEAFF
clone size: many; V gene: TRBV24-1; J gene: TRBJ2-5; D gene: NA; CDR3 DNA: TGTGCCACCAGTGATTTGGCAGAGACCCAGTACTTC; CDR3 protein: CATSDLAETQYF
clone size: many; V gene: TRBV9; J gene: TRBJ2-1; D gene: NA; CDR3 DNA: TGTGCCAGCAGCACGGACAGAAACAATGAGCAGTTCTTC; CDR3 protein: CASSTDRNNEQFF
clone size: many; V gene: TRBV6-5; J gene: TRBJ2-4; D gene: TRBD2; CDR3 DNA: TGTGCCAGCAGTTATTTGGCTAGCGGGACGAGGTCGGACATTCAGTACTTC; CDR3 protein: CASSYLASGTRSDIQYF
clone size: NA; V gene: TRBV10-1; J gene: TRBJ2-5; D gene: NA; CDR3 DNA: TGCGCCAGCAGTGGGACCCTAGTGGAGACCCAGTACTTC; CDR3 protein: CASSGTLVETQYF
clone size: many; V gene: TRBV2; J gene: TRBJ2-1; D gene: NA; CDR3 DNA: TGTGCCAGCAGTAGTGGACCCTACAATGAGCAGTTCTTC; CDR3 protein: CASSSGPYNEQFF
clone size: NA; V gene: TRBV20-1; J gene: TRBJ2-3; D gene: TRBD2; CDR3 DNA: TGCAGTGCCGGAACTCCACGACTAGCGGGAGTTACAGACACGCAGTATTTT; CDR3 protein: CSAGTPRLAGVTDTQYF
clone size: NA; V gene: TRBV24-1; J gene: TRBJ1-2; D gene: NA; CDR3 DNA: TGTGCCACCAGTGTGGGGCGCGGCTATGGCTACACCTTC; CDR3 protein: CATSVGRGYGYTF
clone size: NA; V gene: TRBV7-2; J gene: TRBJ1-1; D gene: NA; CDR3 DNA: TGTGCCAGCAGCTGGACATGGATGGACACTGAAGCTTTCTTT; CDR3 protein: CASSWTWMDTEAFF
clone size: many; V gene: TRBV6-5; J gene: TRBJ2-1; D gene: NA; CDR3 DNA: TGTGCCAGCAGTCCCACGGGGGGCCTTAACAATGAGCAGTTCTTC; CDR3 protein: CASSPTGGLNNEQFF
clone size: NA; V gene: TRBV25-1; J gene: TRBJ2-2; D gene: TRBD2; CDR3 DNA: TGTGCCAGCAGTGCCAACGGGAGGGGGGCGAACACCGGGGAGCTGTTTTTT; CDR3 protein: CASSANGRGANTGELFF
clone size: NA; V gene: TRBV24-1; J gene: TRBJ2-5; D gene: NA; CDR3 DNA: TGTGCCACCAGTGACCAATTAACCCCAACAAGCGATGAGCAGTACTTC; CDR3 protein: CATSDQLTPTSDEQYF
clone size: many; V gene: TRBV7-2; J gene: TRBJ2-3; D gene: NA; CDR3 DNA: TGTGCCAGCGGCGTGACTCGCTTCCCCACAGATACGCAGTATTTT; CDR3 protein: CASGVTRFPTDTQYF
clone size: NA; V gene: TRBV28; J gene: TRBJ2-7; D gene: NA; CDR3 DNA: TGTGCCAGCAGTTTACCGGGGCCCGGCTCCTACAATGAGCGGTACTTC; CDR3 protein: CASSLPGPGSYNERYF
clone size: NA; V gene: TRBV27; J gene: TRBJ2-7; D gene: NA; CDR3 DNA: TGTGCCAGCAGGGACGTACCCGAAAGTTACGAGCAGTACTTC; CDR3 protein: CASRDVPESYEQYF
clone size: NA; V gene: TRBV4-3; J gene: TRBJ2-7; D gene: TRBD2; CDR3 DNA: TGCGCCAGCAGCCAACGCGGGAGCACCTCGTACGAGCAGTACTTC; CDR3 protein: CASSQRGSTSYEQYF
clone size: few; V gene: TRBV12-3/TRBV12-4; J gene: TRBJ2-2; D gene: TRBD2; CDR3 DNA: TGTGCCAGCAGCGGGACGGGGGGCACCGGGGAGCTGTTTTTT; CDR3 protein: CASSGTGGTGELFF
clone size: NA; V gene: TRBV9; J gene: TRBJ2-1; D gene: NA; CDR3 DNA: TGTGCCAGCAGCACAGCAGGGGAAATCGGCTACAATGAGCAGTTCTTC; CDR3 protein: CASSTAGEIGYNEQFF
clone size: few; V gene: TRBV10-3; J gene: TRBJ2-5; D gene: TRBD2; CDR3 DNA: TGTGCCATCAGTGGGACTAGCGGGGGAGCTGAGACCCAGTACTTC; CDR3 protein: CAISGTSGGAETQYF
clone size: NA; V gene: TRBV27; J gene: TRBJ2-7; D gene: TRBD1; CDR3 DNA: TGTGCCAGCAGTTTATCCCCTGGGACAGGGAGCTACGAGCAGTACTTC; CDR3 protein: CASSLSPGTGSYEQYF
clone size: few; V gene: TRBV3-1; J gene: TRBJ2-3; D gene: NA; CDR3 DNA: TGTGCCAGCAGCCACCAGGGAGGTACTAGCACAGATACGCAGTATTTT; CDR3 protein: CASSHQGGTSTDTQYF
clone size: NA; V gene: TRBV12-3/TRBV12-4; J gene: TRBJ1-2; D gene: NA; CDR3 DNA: TGTGCCAGCACCTCCGGGACCTATGGCTACACCTTC; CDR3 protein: CASTSGTYGYTF